Following are 4 T cell receptor beta chains from one sample sequenced in a study of naive and memory T cell subsets. Two oligonucleotides, mixed equimolar, formed the beta constant-region primer covering TRBC1 and TRBC2. Nested alpha and beta constant-region primers with the SP2 primer drove four PCR rounds on ligated cDNA. TCRdb re-called the UMI-ligation and nested PCR reads with MiXCR, one entry per CDR3 protein. The table has under 25,000 distinct CDR3 sequences, 7% to 9% seen once; the top ten hold 22%. The sequenced sample consisted of central memory CD8+ T cells from blood. These TCRs come from a human donor in good health.

This clonotype is termed medium-sized. The chain uses TRBV2 and TRBJ2-3; D gene unclear. Germline CDR1 SNHLY, CDR2 FYNNEI. The V gene lost 5 bases and the J gene lost 4 bases, with 10 bases spanning the gap. This CDR3 is built from 13 residues. This CDR3 is CASSPNVADTQYF. The DNA of the CDR3 is TGTGCCAGCAGTCCGAATGTGGCAGATACGCAGTATTTT.

The J gene is TRBJ1-2, the V gene TRBV9, with TRBD1 identical over 10 bases. CDR1 SGDLS and CDR2 YYNGEE come from the germline V gene. V shed 5 bases and J 6 bases; nucleotides not matched to a gene: 7. The CDR3 is 14 residues long. The CDR3 protein is CASSISDRGHGYTF. DNA for the CDR3: TGTGCCAGCAGTATAAGCGACAGGGGGCATGGCTACACCTTC.

This clonotype was seen ten or more times. The rearrangement links TRBV6-5 to TRBJ2-1; D remains ambiguous. Germline loops: CDR1 MNHEY, CDR2 SVGAGI. V was clipped by 6 bases and J by 4 bases, with 7 bases between them. The CDR3 has 12 amino acids. Here the CDR3 DNA reads TGTGCCAGCAGCCAGACTTACAATGAGCAGTTCTTC. As protein: CASSQTYNEQFF.

This chain connects TRBV15 to TRBJ2-1; TRBD1 matches at 7 bases. Germline-derived CDR1 and CDR2 are LNHNV and YYDKDF (reference sequence). V was pared by 0 bases and J by 5 bases, with 10 bases of the junction left unmatched. The CDR3 is made up of 17 amino acids. The CDR3 nucleotides are TGTGCCACCAGCAGAGATTTGAGGTGGACAGGACACAATGAGCAGTTCTTC. Protein sequence: CATSRDLRWTGHNEQFF.